One sample yielded the 21 T cell receptor beta chains listed below, sequenced in a study of cytomegalovirus exposure and HLA in healthy donors. Generated by immunoSEQ multiplex PCR, the TCRdb table keeps only in-frame clones and is missing some. The sample carries 250,000 to 400,000 clones, approximately 91% recorded once. The sample comprised PBMCs. The receptors come from a man aged 25 to 40 in good health and CMV-seronegative.

CDR3 sequence (DNA): TGCGCCAGCAGGGGGCTAGACACCGGGGAGCTGTTTTTT. It translates to CASRGLDTGELFF. The chain links TRBV5-1 to TRBJ2-2, with D perhaps TRBD1 (5 bases). The CDR3 loop spans 13 amino acids. Germline-derived CDR1 and CDR2 are SGHRS and YFSETQ. The V and J ends lost 5 bases and 3 bases respectively, with 8 bases between them.

This clone came up once. The V call is TRBV27, the J call TRBJ2-1, with 7 bases lining up with TRBD2. Germline assignment: CDR1 MNHEY and CDR2 SMNVEV (reference sequence). This CDR3 has 14 residues. The V segment lost 5 bases and the J segment 7 bases; nucleotides outside the gene matches: 8. This CDR3 is CASSSSGVWNEQFF. The DNA for the CDR3 is TGTGCCAGCAGTAGCAGCGGGGTTTGGAATGAGCAGTTCTTC.

The chain uses TRBV6-6 and TRBJ2-7, with a weak D call TRBD2 (5 bases). Germline loops: CDR1 MNHNY, CDR2 SVGAGI (reference sequence). The CDR3 is 12 amino acids. V lost 6 bases, J lost 7 bases, and 13 bases lay in between. As DNA, the CDR3 is TGTGCCAGCAGCAAGGGAGAGGTGGAGCAGTACTTC. It yields the protein CASSKGEVEQYF.

This chain links TRBV6-6 with TRBJ2-1, with D unclear. CDR1 and CDR2 from the germline V gene are MNHNY and SVGAGI (reference sequence). Trimming left V 0 bases short and J 7 bases short, with 13 bases between. The CDR3 totals 15 residues. CDR3 loop: CASSYSVGLINEQFF. Here the CDR3 DNA reads TGTGCCAGCAGTTACTCAGTTGGGCTGATAAATGAGCAGTTCTTC.

V and J are TRBV5-6 and TRBJ1-2; no reliable D call. The ends were cut back, 1 base at V and 4 bases at J, with 8 bases in the middle. Germline CDR1 reads SGHDT; CDR2 reads YYEEEE. CDR3 length: 13 residues. The DNA for the CDR3 is TGTGCCAGCAGCTTGAACTCGATCTATGGCTACACCTTC. Its translation is CASSLNSIYGYTF. The full variable domain, its missing parts supplied by reference TRBV5-6 and TRBJ1-2, is DAGVTQSPTHLIKTRGQQVTLRCSPKSGHDTVSWYQQALGQGPQFIFQYYEEEERQRGNFPDRFSGHQFPNYSSELNVNALLLGDSALYLCASSLNSIYGYTFGSGTRLTVV.

This clone was found once. The chain employs TRBV4-1 and TRBJ2-7; 10 bases align to TRBD1. Germline CDR1 and CDR2: MGHRA and YSYEKL. CDR3 length equals 16 residues. With V trimmed by 2 bases and J by 2 bases, 6 bases remained unmatched. This chain's CDR3 is CASSQHGQGGPYEQYF. The CDR3 DNA reads as TGCGCCAGCAGCCAACACGGACAGGGGGGGCCCTACGAGCAGTACTTC.

The V gene is TRBV6-5, the J gene TRBJ1-4; D possibly corresponds to TRBD1 (6 bases). Trimming removed 5 bases from V and 5 bases from J, with 9 bases in between. The germline gives CDR1 MNHEY, CDR2 SVGAGI. The length of the CDR3 is 13 residues. CDR3 sequence reads: CASSTGQNEKLFF. The CDR3 bases are TGTGCCAGCAGTACCGGACAGAATGAAAAACTGTTTTTT.

The chain couples TRBV7-6 to TRBJ2-2; D not certain. Per the germline V gene, CDR1 is SGHVS and CDR2 is FNYEAQ. The CDR3 totals 17 residues. V dropped 3 bases and J dropped 0 bases, with 14 bases sitting between them. The CDR3 sequence is CASSFPPDSANTGELFF. The DNA of the CDR3 is TGTGCCAGCAGCTTCCCCCCAGACTCCGCGAACACCGGGGAGCTGTTTTTT. Filled out from reference TRBV7-6 and TRBJ2-2, the complete variable domain reads GAGVSQSPRYKVTKRGQDVALRCDPISGHVSLYWYRQALGQGPEFLTYFNYEAQQDKSGLPNDRFSAERPEGSISTLTIQRTEQRDSAMYRCASSFPPDSANTGELFFGEGSRLTVL.

The chain is built from TRBV7-9 and TRBJ2-4; D gene unclear. The V and J ends lost 0 bases and 9 bases respectively, with 15 bases between them. Germline V gene sequence: CDR1 SEHNR, CDR2 FQNEAQ (reference sequence). The CDR3 has 15 amino acids. In nucleotides, the CDR3 is TGTGCCAGCAGCTTAGCTGGGCAGGTTGGTGTCATTCAGTACTTC. It specifies CASSLAGQVGVIQYF.

CDR3 bases: TGTGCCATCAGCCAGACGGAGTCACTGGGAGCTTTCTTT. Encoded protein: CAISQTESLGAFF. This chain links TRBV10-3 with TRBJ1-1; D gene ambiguous. Germline CDR1 and CDR2: ENHRY and SYGVKD. V was shortened by 6 bases and J by 10 bases, with 18 bases between the two germline ends. The CDR3 length is 13 residues.

The genes are TRBV27 and TRBJ1-1; no firm D call. This CDR3 region has 15 residues. The V end lost 0 bases, the J end lost 4 bases, and 12 bases lay between the germline ends. Germline values: CDR1 MNHEY, CDR2 SMNVEV (reference sequence). The CDR3 DNA reads as TGTGCCAGCAGTTTATCGAGGGATGGGAGCACTGAAGCTTTCTTT. This encodes CASSLSRDGSTEAFF.

As for this clone: Other DNA sequences in the sample encode the same CDR3. The chain carries TRBV6-1 and TRBJ2-3, with D perhaps matching TRBD1 (5 bases). Germline V lookup: CDR1 MNHNS, CDR2 SASEGT. The CDR3 sequence is 14 residues long. The V end was cut by 3 bases, the J end by 2 bases, with 9 bases between. The CDR3 DNA is TGTGCCAGCAGTGAGGACACTTCCACAGATACGCAGTATTTT. It codes for CASSEDTSTDTQYF.

The chain recombines TRBV5-4 with TRBJ2-3, with 7 positions matching TRBD2. With V trimmed by 5 bases and J by 2 bases, 2 bases remained unmatched. The V gene's germline CDR1 is SGHNT and CDR2 YYREEE (reference sequence). The CDR3 sequence is 13 residues long. In DNA form, the CDR3 reads TGTGCCAGCAGGGGACTAAACACAGATACGCAGTATTTT. This codes for CASRGLNTDTQYF. Filled out from reference TRBV5-4 and TRBJ2-3, the complete variable domain reads ETGVTQSPTHLIKTRGQQVTLRCSSQSGHNTVSWYQQALGQGPQFIFQYYREEENGRGNFPPRFSGLQFPNYSSELNVNALELDDSALYLCASRGLNTDTQYFGPGTRLTVL.

This chain joins TRBV2 and TRBJ1-4, with D maybe TRBD1 (5 bases). This CDR3 is built from 13 residues. The germline CDR1 and CDR2 sequences are SNHLY and FYNNEI. The V and J ends lost 8 bases and 5 bases respectively, with 12 bases between them. The CDR3 reads CASQREGNEKLFF. Here the CDR3 DNA reads TGTGCCAGCCAGCGGGAGGGGAATGAAAAACTGTTTTTT.

J is TRBJ2-3 and V is TRBV11-2; 12 nucleotides match TRBD2. In germline, CDR1 is SGHAT, CDR2 FQNNGV. Trimming removed 4 bases from V and 4 bases from J; junction bases left unmatched: 9. CDR3 length: 17 residues. CDR3 DNA: TGTGCCAGCAGCTCTACCCCAGGACTAGCGGGGCCAGATACGCAGTATTTT. As protein: CASSSTPGLAGPDTQYF.

This clone occurred a few times. The chain combines TRBV5-5 with TRBJ2-7; TRBD2 is a possible D gene (7 bases). The CDR3 runs 15 residues. Germline V gene data show CDR1 as SGHKS and CDR2 as YYEKEE (reference sequence). Trimming cost V 0 bases and J 3 bases, with 13 bases left between them. DNA of the CDR3: TGTGCCAGCAGCTTGGAGGGGGGGACTGGCTACGAGCAGTACTTC. As protein: CASSLEGGTGYEQYF.

In DNA, the CDR3 is TGTGCCAGCAGTTTTACGCGGAACACCGGGGAGCTGTTTTTT. Translated, it gives CASSFTRNTGELFF. The chain carries TRBV2 and TRBJ2-2; D is unresolved. Looked up from germline, CDR1 is SNHLY and CDR2 is FYNNEI. The germline V and J ends were trimmed by 5 bases and 1 base, with 8 bases remaining between them. The CDR3 runs 14 residues.

The chain uses TRBV6-4 and TRBJ2-7; 9 positions agree with TRBD2. In germline, CDR1 is MRHNA, CDR2 SNTAGT. V shed 4 bases and J 2 bases; nucleotides not matched to a gene: 6. The CDR3 spans 15 residues. The CDR3 reads CASSVGSGGTYEQYF. CDR3 sequence (DNA): TGTGCCAGCAGTGTGGGGAGCGGGGGGACCTACGAGCAGTACTTC.

The J gene is TRBJ1-4, the V gene TRBV18, with unresolved D. The CDR3 contains 15 residues. Germline-derived CDR1 and CDR2 are KGHSH and LQKENI. Trimming removed 3 bases from V and 3 bases from J, with 11 bases in between. The CDR3 region is CASSPEQYSNEKLFF. CDR3 bases: TGTGCCAGCTCACCGGAACAGTACTCTAATGAAAAACTGTTTTTT.

The rearrangement joins TRBV14 to TRBJ2-5; a weak D match, TRBD2 (6 bases). V lost 3 bases and J 2 bases, leaving 10 bases between the germline ends. Germline V lookup: CDR1 SGHDN, CDR2 FVKESK. The CDR3 sequence is 14 residues long. Written as DNA, the CDR3 is TGTGCCAGCAGCCATCGTGGGAGGCAAGAGACCCAGTACTTC. This sequence encodes CASSHRGRQETQYF.

The chain is built from TRBV15 and TRBJ2-3; D is unclear. The length of the CDR3 is 15 residues. The germline V gene has CDR1 LNHNV and CDR2 YYDKDF (reference sequence). Trimming cost V 1 base and J 1 base, with 9 bases left between them. The DNA for the CDR3 is TGTGCCACCAGCAGAGTGGTGGCGGGCACAGATACGCAGTATTTT. Translating it yields CATSRVVAGTDTQYF.